This T cell receptor beta chain is drawn from a study of PD-1 blockade in classical Hodgkin lymphoma. Here immunoSEQ multiplex PCR was the method, and the copy in TCRdb shows in-frame clones only, minus some. Of about 35,000 clones in the sample, 90% are singletons; the top ten hold around 0.25%. V lost 3 bases, J lost 4 bases, and 16 bases lay in between. Germline-derived CDR1 and CDR2 are LNHDA and SQIVND (reference sequence). The CDR3 is 15 residues long. All the patients suffered relapse after autologous stem cell transplantation, and brentuximab vedotin exposure differed. Purified CD4+ T cells were obtained from thawed PBMCs through magnetic negative selection.

Sequencing was performed on CD4+ T cells from blood, taken at baseline. This sequence joins TRBV19 and TRBJ2-7, with D perhaps matching TRBD2 (6 bases). This receptor was identified in a human donor with classical Hodgkin lymphoma. The CDR3: CASSIRAGGLYEQYF. The DNA for the CDR3 is TGTGCCAGTAGTATTCGGGCCGGGGGATTATACGAGCAGTACTTC. Together with reference TRBV19 and TRBJ2-7, the CDR3 gives the full variable domain: DGGITQSPKYLFRKEGQNVTLSCEQNLNHDAMYWYRQDPGQGLRLIYYSQIVNDFQKGDIAEGYSVSREKKESFPLTVTSAQKNPTAFYLCASSIRAGGLYEQYFGPGTRLTVT.